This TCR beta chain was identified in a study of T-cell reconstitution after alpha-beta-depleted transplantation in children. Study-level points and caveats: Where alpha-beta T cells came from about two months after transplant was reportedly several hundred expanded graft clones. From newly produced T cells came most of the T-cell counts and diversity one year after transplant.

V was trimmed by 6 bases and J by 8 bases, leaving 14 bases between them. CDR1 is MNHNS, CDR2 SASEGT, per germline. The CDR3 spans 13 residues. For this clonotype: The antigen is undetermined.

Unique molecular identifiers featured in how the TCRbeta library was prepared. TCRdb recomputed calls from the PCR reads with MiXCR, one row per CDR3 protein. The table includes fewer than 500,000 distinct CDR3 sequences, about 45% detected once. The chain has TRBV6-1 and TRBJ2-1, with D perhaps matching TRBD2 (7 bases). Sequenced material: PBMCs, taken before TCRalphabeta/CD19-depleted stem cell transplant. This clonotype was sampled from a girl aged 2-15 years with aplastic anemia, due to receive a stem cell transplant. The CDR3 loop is CASRRGGGDEQFF. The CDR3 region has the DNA TGTGCCAGCAGGCGCGGGGGCGGGGATGAGCAGTTCTTC.